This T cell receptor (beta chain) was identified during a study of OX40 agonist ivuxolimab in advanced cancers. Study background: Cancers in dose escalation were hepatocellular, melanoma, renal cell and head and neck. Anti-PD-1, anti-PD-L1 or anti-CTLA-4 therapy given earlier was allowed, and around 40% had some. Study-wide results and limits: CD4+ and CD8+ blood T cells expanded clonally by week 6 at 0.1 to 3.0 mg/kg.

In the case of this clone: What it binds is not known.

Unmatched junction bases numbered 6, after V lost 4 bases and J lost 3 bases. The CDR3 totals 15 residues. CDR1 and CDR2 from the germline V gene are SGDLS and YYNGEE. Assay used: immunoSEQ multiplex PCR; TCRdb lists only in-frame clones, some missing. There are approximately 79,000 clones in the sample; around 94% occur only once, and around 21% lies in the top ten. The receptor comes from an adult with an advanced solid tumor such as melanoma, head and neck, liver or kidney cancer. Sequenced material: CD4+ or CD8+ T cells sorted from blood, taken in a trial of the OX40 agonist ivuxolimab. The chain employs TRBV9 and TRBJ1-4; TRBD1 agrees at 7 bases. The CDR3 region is CASSPQGSANEKLFF. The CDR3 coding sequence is TGTGCCAGCAGCCCACAGGGGTCGGCTAATGAAAAACTGTTTTTT.